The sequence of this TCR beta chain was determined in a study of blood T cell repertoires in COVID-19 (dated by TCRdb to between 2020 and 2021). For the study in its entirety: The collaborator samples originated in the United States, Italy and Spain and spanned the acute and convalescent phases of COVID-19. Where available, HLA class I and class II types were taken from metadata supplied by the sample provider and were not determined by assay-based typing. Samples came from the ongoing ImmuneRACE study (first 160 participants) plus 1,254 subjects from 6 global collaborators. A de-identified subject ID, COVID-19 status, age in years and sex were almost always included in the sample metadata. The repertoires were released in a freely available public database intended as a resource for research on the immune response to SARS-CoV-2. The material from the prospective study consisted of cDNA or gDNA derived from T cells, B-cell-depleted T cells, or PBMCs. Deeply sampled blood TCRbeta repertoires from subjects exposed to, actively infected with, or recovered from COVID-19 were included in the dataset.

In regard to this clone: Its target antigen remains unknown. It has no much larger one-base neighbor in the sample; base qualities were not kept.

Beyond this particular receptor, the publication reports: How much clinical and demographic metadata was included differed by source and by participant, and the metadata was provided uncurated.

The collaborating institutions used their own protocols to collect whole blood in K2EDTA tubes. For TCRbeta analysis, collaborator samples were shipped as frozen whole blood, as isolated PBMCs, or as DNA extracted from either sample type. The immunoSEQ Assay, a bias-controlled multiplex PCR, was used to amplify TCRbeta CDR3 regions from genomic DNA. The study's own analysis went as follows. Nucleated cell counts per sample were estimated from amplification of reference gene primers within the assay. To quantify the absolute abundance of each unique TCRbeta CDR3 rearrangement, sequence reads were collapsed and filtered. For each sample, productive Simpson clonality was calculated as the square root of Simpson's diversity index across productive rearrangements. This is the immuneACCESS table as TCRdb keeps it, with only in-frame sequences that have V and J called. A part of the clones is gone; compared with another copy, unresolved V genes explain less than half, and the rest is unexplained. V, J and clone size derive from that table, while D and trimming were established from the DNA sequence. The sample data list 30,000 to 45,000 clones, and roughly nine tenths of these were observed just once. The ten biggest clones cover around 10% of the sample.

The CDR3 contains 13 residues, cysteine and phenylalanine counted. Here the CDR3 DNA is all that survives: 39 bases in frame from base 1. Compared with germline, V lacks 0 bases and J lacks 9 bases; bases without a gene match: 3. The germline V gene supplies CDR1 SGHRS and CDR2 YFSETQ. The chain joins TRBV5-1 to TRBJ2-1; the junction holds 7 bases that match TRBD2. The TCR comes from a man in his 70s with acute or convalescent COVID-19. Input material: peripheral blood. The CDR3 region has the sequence CASSLVTSSEQFF. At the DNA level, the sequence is TGCGCCAGCAGCTTGGTGACTAGCAGTGAGCAGTTCTTC.